This TCR beta chain was profiled in a study of long-term antiretroviral therapy in people with HIV (dated by TCRdb to between 2020 and 2023). About the investigation overall: The earliest samples were collected approximately a decade before the 2015 WHO recommendation for immediate ART, a period when ART was typically delayed until CD4 counts fell. This retrospective serial study examined whether starting ART and sustained HIV suppression were associated with changes in the composition and diversity of the TRB repertoire in peripheral blood. A total of 192 cryopreserved PBMC samples came from 25 to 35 adults with confirmed HIV infection and were collected serially over a mean of approximately six years (range 1-12). About a third of the roughly 30 participants with HIV were female. No cross-contamination during QIAcube processing was shown when test extractions of a monoclonal T-cell line were performed alongside 33 polyclonal samples. Study-wide findings and limitations: The samples were dated from about 2004 to 2018, and the ART regimens that were used may be less effective than current ART regimens. Inferences about post-ART repertoire changes were limited because no data were available on ART adherence, viral resistance or therapy changes. At every time point, the repertoire was dominated by expanded TRB clones first identified before ART initiation, although this dominance fluctuated and, in many PLHIV, declined after ART. Since PBMC availability was limited, sequencing covered only the TCR beta chain, with no alpha chain pairing. Starting ART was linked to a significant rise in TRB diversity, yet even after long-term ART the diversity remained significantly lower than in transplant donor controls. Unsorted PBMC were profiled instead of sorted CD4+ and CD8+ T cells because pre-ART samples had limited cell numbers. Compared with controls, HIV repertoires had narrower CDR3 length ranges, and the network structure pointed to an antigen-experienced repertoire that shifted only slightly toward naive after ART.

Inclusion was restricted to participants for whom at least one PBMC sample before ART initiation and at least two post-ART samples were available. Treatment was received in the United States of America by all participants with HIV. Before DNA extraction, cryopreserved samples of about 0.95-10 million PBMC were thawed and then washed. At the time of the earliest PBMC sample for each participant with HIV, ages ranged from about 20 to 54 years. PBMC samples from each participant spanned 1-4 timepoints before ART initiation and 2-8 timepoints after ART initiation, with a median of 7 samples. For every participant, serial HIV viral load, CD4+ T-cell count, ART history and demographic data were obtained. A Qiagen kit on a QIAcube was used to extract genomic DNA from unsorted PBMC, with samples processed in batches of 12. Per the germline V gene (reference sequence), SEHNR is the CDR1 and FQNEAQ is the CDR2. Including the terminal cysteine and phenylalanine, the CDR3 comprises 15 residues. Just CDR3 DNA is preserved here, 45 bases in frame from base 1. Clipping removes 8 bases from V and 2 bases from J, with 5 as the unmatched junction base count.

Sequencing of the TRB variable region was done with the immunoSEQ hsTCRB v3.0 assay at survey level resolution. The targeted TRB sequencing depth was roughly 35,000-50,000 T-cell genomes per sample. Pooled TRB libraries were sequenced on an Illumina MiSeq with a v3 150-cycle kit. The published analysis was carried out like this. Repertoire analysis was performed in R inside a reproducible Nextflow workflow that covered QC, data transformation and analysis. LymphoSeq2, an R package for AIRR-Seq data exploration, was used to implement custom analyses. A few samples that yielded fewer than 5000 total TRB sequences were excluded, so that 188 HIV repertoires were analyzed. Among the 190 or so HIV repertoires that were kept, around 60 were collected before ART initiation and roughly 130 were collected after ART initiation. Each repertoire was downsampled to 5000 TRB nucleotide sequences, and summary statistics were averaged across 100 downsampling iterations. Only TRB sequences with CDR3 regions of at least seven amino acids were retained for analysis. Two measures captured diversity: a Shannon entropy-derived clonality score and the Gini coefficient. In repertoire networks, the top 5000 CDR3 amino acid sequences were linked whenever an edit distance of one separated two sequences. For TRB CDR3 amino acid sequences, antigen specificity groups and MHC restriction were predicted with GLIPH2. Known CMV, EBV, HIV or tissue antigen associations were flagged by matching CDR3 amino acid sequences against VDJdb and McPAS-TCR. Pre-ART, post-ART and control groups were compared with Wilcoxon signed-rank tests and Holm-Bonferroni correction. TCRdb stores this immuneACCESS table with in-frame sequences only. Part of the clones is absent; in the studies checked, under half of the shortfall reflects unresolved V genes, and no reason is known for the rest. V and J calls and clone size are copied from that table; D and trimming were computed from the DNA. The table for this sample lists 9,500 to 15,000 clones; roughly 80% of them were counted only once. The ten largest account for 15% to 20% of the sample.

Regarding this clone: The antigen it recognizes is unknown. No much larger clone is present one base from it, and per-base qualities are unavailable.

Sequenced material: unsorted PBMCs, taken just over 8 years after starting antiretroviral therapy. The chain employs TRBV7-9 and TRBJ2-6; TRBD1 fits 8 bases in the junction. The TCR was taken from a man aged 50 to 60 with HIV. The sequence in DNA is TGTGCCAGCGGTCCAGGGGGCGCTGGGGCCAACGTCCTGACTTTC. Translated, this is CASGPGGAGANVLTF. Beyond the CDR3, the reference TRBV7-9 and TRBJ2-6 genes provide the residues; the full variable domain reads: DTGVSQNPRHKITKRGQNVTFRCDPISEHNRLYWYRQTLGQGPEFLTYFQNEAQLEKSRLLSDRFSAERPKGSFSTLEIQRTEQGDSAMYLCASGPGGAGANVLTFGAGSRLTVL.